One and the same sample provided the 10 T cell receptor beta chains below, sequenced in a study of blood T cell repertoires in COVID-19. TCRdb's table, derived via immunoSEQ multiplex PCR, lists solely in-frame clones and lacks some. The sample holds a few hundred thousand clones, over 75% seen once. Sequencing used peripheral blood. The receptors here all came from a woman between 50 and 59 years old with acute or convalescent COVID-19.

Here the CDR3 reads CASSPGGAWETQYF. CDR3 in DNA: TGCGCCAGCAGCCCGGGGGGCGCGTGGGAGACCCAGTACTTC. This chain uses TRBV5-1 with TRBJ2-5, with a possible D match to TRBD2 (7 bases). The V end lost 4 bases, the J end lost 5 bases, and 15 bases lay between the germline ends. CDR3 size: 14 residues. Germline V CDR1 and CDR2: SGHRS, YFSETQ. Full variable domain (missing parts from reference TRBV5-1 and TRBJ2-5): KAGVTQTPRYLIKTRGQQVTLSCSPISGHRSVSWYQQTPGQGLQFLFEYFSETQRNKGNFPGRFSGRQFSNSRSEMNVSTLELGDSALYLCASSPGGAWETQYFGPGTRLLVL.

The chain combines TRBV7-2 with TRBJ2-3; tentative D call: TRBD2 (6 bases). Per the germline V gene, CDR1 is SGHTA and CDR2 is FQGNSA. The CDR3 spans 15 residues. The ends were cut back, 3 bases at V and 5 bases at J, with 15 bases in the middle. In nucleotides, the CDR3 is TGTGCCAGCAGCTTCACTAGCTTCCCCAGAGATACGCAGTATTTT. This gives the protein CASSFTSFPRDTQYF.

Concerning this clone itself: This same CDR3 is encoded by further DNA sequences in the sample. The J gene is TRBJ1-4, the V gene TRBV9; the D gene is possibly TRBD1 (5 bases). The CDR3 runs 13 residues. Trimming stripped 4 bases from V and 4 bases from J, with 8 bases between. CDR1 and CDR2 (germline): SGDLS, YYNGEE. Written as DNA, the CDR3 is TGTGCCAGCAGCCCGGGGGGTAATGAAAAACTGTTTTTT. Encoded protein: CASSPGGNEKLFF. Drawing the rest from reference TRBV9 and TRBJ1-4, the complete variable domain is DSGVTQTPKHLITATGQRVTLRCSPRSGDLSVYWYQQSLDQGLQFLIQYYNGEERAKGNILERFSAQQFPDLHSELNLSSLELGDSALYFCASSPGGNEKLFFGSGTQLSVL.

The chain couples TRBV9 to TRBJ2-1, with D perhaps TRBD1 (5 bases). Between the trimmed V and J ends, which lost 1 base and 4 bases, there was a span of 12 bases. The germline gives CDR1 SGDLS, CDR2 YYNGEE. The CDR3 contains 15 residues. The CDR3 region has the DNA TGTGCCAGCAGCGTAACAGGTCACCCTTACAATGAGCAGTTCTTC. It yields the protein CASSVTGHPYNEQFF.

The V call is TRBV7-6, the J call TRBJ2-7; 7 bases align to TRBD2. V lost 3 bases to trimming and J lost 2 bases; unmatched junction nucleotides: 1. CDR1 and CDR2 (germline): SGHVS, FNYEAQ. The CDR3 runs 13 residues. This chain's CDR3 is CASSFGRTYEQYF. The CDR3 nucleotides are TGTGCCAGCAGCTTCGGGAGGACCTACGAGCAGTACTTC. Full variable domain (outside the CDR3, taken from reference TRBV7-6 and TRBJ2-7): GAGVSQSPRYKVTKRGQDVALRCDPISGHVSLYWYRQALGQGPEFLTYFNYEAQQDKSGLPNDRFSAERPEGSISTLTIQRTEQRDSAMYRCASSFGRTYEQYFGPGTRLTVT.

The J gene is TRBJ2-1, the V gene TRBV12-3 or TRBV12-4; D call uncertain. The germline V and J ends were trimmed by 5 bases and 10 bases, with 12 bases remaining between them. CDR3 size: 12 residues. Here the CDR3 DNA reads TGTGCCAGCAGTCCCCTCCTTACAGAGCAGTTCTTC. This codes for CASSPLLTEQFF.

The J gene is TRBJ2-7, the V gene TRBV4-1; 7 nucleotides match TRBD2. In germline, CDR1 is MGHRA, CDR2 YSYEKL. J was trimmed by 6 bases and V by 4 bases; bases with no gene match: 9. The CDR3 has 14 residues. CDR3 nucleotide sequence: TGCGCCAGCAGCCCTCAGCGGGAATGGGGCGAGCAGTACTTC. This translates into CASSPQREWGEQYF.

The chain employs TRBV19 and TRBJ2-7, with a possible D match to TRBD2 (6 bases). V lost 3 bases and J 0 bases, leaving 9 bases between the germline ends. The CDR3 contains 14 residues. Germline CDR1 is LNHDA and CDR2 is SQIVND (reference sequence). The CDR3 loop reads CASSIPGASYEQYF. CDR3 DNA: TGTGCCAGTAGTATCCCGGGAGCCTCCTACGAGCAGTACTTC.

V is TRBV11-2 and J is TRBJ2-2; TRBD2 agrees at 13 bases. V dropped 5 bases and J dropped 6; count of bases not matched to a gene: 3. The CDR3 has 15 residues. Germline V gene sequence: CDR1 SGHAT, CDR2 FQNNGV. CDR3 in amino acids: CASSRTSGSPGELFF. The CDR3 DNA is TGTGCCAGCAGCCGGACTAGCGGGAGCCCCGGGGAGCTGTTTTTT.

This clone was seen only once. This chain joins TRBV5-4 and TRBJ2-7, with a tentative D call TRBD1 (6 bases). The germline CDR1 and CDR2 sequences are SGHNT and YYREEE (reference sequence). The V and J ends lost 3 bases and 5 bases respectively, with 15 bases between them. The CDR3 contains 14 residues. DNA of the CDR3: TGTGCCAGCAGCTCCGGAGGACAGCTTAACGAGCAGTACTTC. Translating it yields CASSSGGQLNEQYF.